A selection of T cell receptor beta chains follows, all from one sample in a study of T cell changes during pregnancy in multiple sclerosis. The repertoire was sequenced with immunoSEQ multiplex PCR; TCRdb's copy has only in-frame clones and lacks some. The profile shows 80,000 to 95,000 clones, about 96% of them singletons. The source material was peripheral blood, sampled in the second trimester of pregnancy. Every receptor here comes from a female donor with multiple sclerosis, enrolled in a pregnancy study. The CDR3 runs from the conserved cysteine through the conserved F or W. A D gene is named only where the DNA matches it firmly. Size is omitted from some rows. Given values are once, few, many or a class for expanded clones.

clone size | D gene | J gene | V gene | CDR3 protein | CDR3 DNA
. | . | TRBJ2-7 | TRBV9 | CASSAGSGGSPYEQYF | TGTGCCAGCAGCGCCGGGTCCGGGGGTAGTCCCTACGAGCAGTACTTC
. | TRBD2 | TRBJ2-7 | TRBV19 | CASSISGASYEQYF | TGTGCCAGTAGCATTAGCGGGGCCTCCTACGAGCAGTACTTC
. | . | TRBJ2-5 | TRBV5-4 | CASSSRAEETQYF | TGTGCCAGCAGCTCGAGGGCAGAAGAGACCCAGTACTTC
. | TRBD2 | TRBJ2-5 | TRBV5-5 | CASSRDRLAGGWQETQYF | TGTGCCAGCAGCCGAGACAGACTAGCGGGAGGGTGGCAAGAGACCCAGTACTTC
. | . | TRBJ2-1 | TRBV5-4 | CASSLFKVVVGTHNEQFF | TGTGCCAGCAGCTTGTTCAAGGTCGTGGTAGGGACTCACAATGAGCAGTTCTTC
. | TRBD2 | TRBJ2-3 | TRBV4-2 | CASSLRLALVTDTQYF | TGTGCCAGCAGCTTACGACTAGCGCTCGTCACAGATACGCAGTATTTT
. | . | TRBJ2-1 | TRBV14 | CASSYRDFYNEQFF | TGTGCCAGCAGCTACCGGGACTTCTACAATGAGCAGTTCTTC
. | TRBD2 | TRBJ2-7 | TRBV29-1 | CSVGGGLAGGSPYEQYF | TGCAGCGTTGGGGGGGGGTTGGCGGGAGGCTCGCCCTACGAGCAGTACTTC
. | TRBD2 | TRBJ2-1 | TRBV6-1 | CASIPGLAWNEQFF | TGTGCCAGCATTCCGGGACTAGCATGGAATGAGCAGTTCTTC
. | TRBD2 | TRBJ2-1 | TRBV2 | CASSVSASGRAIRNEQFF | TGTGCCAGCAGTGTTAGCGCTAGCGGGAGGGCCATTAGGAATGAGCAGTTCTTC
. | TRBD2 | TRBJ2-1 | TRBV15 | CATSRDSGRASEEQFF | TGTGCCACCAGCAGAGATAGCGGGAGGGCCTCGGAAGAGCAGTTCTTC
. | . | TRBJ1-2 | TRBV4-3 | CASSQETGEGYTF | TGCGCCAGCAGCCAAGAAACGGGAGAAGGCTACACCTTC
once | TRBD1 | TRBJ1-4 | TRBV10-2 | CASGTGTNEKLFF | TGCGCCAGCGGGACAGGGACTAATGAAAAACTGTTTTTT
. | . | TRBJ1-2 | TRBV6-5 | CASSYVRGLNYGYTF | TGTGCCAGCAGTTACGTTAGGGGTTTGAACTATGGCTACACCTTC
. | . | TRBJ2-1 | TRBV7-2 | CASSFGRNEQFF | TGTGCCAGCAGCTTTGGGCGCAATGAGCAGTTCTTC
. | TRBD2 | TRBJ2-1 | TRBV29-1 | CSVAGLADNEQFF | TGCAGCGTTGCCGGACTAGCGGACAATGAGCAGTTCTTC
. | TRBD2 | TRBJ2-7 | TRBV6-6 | CASNRLAGVGEQYF | TGTGCCAGCAACCGACTAGCGGGAGTGGGAGAGCAGTACTTC
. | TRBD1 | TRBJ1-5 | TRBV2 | CASTGTASNQPQHF | TGTGCCAGCACCGGGACAGCTAGCAATCAGCCCCAGCATTTT
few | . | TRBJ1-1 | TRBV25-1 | CASRASTEAFF | TGTGCCAGCAGGGCCAGTACCGAAGCTTTCTTT
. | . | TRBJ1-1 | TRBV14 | CASSQGPGWAEAFF | TGTGCCAGCAGCCAAGGTCCAGGGTGGGCTGAAGCTTTCTTT
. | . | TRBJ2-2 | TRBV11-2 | CASSLRGTDTGELFF | TGTGCCAGCAGCTTAAGGGGGACGGACACCGGGGAGCTGTTTTTT
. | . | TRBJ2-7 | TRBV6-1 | CASSRTAGYEQYF | TGTGCCAGCAGCCGGACAGCCGGCTACGAGCAGTACTTC
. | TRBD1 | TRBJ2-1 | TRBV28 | CASSFGTGDEQFF | TGTGCCAGCAGTTTTGGGACAGGGGATGAGCAGTTCTTC
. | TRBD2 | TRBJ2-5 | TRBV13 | CASSSLAEEETQYF | TGTGCCAGCAGCTCCCTAGCGGAGGAAGAGACCCAGTACTTC
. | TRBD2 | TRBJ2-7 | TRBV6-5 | CASSSYLAGRDEQYF | TGTGCCAGCAGTTCTTATCTAGCGGGACGGGACGAGCAGTACTTC
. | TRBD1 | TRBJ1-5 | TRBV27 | CASSFRGPGQPQHF | TGTGCCAGCAGTTTCAGGGGGCCGGGGCAGCCCCAGCATTTT
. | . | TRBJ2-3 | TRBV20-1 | CSARKPDTQYF | TGCAGTGCTAGAAAGCCAGATACGCAGTATTTT
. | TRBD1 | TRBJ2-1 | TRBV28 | CASSEGTGKWNEQFF | TGTGCCAGCAGTGAAGGGACAGGGAAATGGAATGAGCAGTTCTTC
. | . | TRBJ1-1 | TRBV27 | CASSRQVWGTEAFF | TGTGCCAGCAGTCGACAGGTATGGGGCACTGAAGCTTTCTTT
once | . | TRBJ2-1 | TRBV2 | CASNRGVEDEQFF | TGTGCCAGCAATAGAGGAGTGGAGGATGAGCAGTTCTTC
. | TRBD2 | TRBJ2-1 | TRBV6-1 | CASSEVGLAGGVYNEQFF | TGTGCCAGCAGTGAAGTCGGTCTAGCGGGAGGCGTTTACAATGAGCAGTTCTTC
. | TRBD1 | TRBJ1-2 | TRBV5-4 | CASSFPGGQGNYGYTF | TGTGCCAGCAGCTTTCCCGGGGGACAGGGGAACTATGGCTACACCTTC
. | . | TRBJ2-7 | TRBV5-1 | CASSLALGSSYEQYF | TGCGCCAGCAGCTTGGCCCTCGGGAGCTCCTACGAGCAGTACTTC
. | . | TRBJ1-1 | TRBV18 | CASSPSVRWNTEAFF | TGTGCCAGCTCACCAAGCGTGCGGTGGAACACTGAAGCTTTCTTT
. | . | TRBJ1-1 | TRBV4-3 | CASSQVTRGDTEAFF | TGCGCCAGCAGCCAAGTAACCAGGGGAGACACTGAAGCTTTCTTT
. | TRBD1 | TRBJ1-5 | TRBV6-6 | CASNGQGGNQPQHF | TGTGCCAGCAATGGACAGGGAGGCAATCAGCCCCAGCATTTT
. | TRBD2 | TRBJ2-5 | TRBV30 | CAWSVRRTSKETQYF | TGTGCCTGGAGTGTACGGAGGACTAGCAAAGAGACCCAGTACTTC
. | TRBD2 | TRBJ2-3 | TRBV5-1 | CASSSGLVLSTDTQYF | TGCGCCAGCAGCTCGGGACTAGTCCTAAGCACAGATACGCAGTATTTT
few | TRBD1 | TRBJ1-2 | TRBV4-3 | CASSQDGQDSLYGYTF | TGCGCCAGCAGCCAAGATGGACAGGACAGTCTTTATGGCTACACCTTC
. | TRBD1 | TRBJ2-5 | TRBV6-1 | CASSEDRGPQETQYF | TGTGCCAGCAGTGAGGACAGGGGACCTCAAGAGACCCAGTACTTC
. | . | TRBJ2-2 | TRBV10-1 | CASDNPNTGELFF | TGCGCCAGCGACAATCCGAACACCGGGGAGCTGTTTTTT
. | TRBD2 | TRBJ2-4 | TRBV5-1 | CASSLAWGLAGGPRENIQYF | TGCGCCAGCAGCTTGGCCTGGGGACTAGCGGGAGGGCCTCGAGAAAACATTCAGTACTTC